This TCR beta chain emerged from a study of human thymus T cells. CDR3 length: 14 residues. Germline V CDR1 and CDR2: LGHNA, YSLEER. Assay: immunoSEQ multiplex PCR; the TCRdb copy retains only in-frame clones and omits some. The sample holds more than 50,000 clones, approximately 95% seen once. A remark on this clone: What it binds is unknown. At one end, the junction sequence differs from germline, possibly due to a read error.

Study-wide results and limits: Use of V and J genes seemed skewed within the thymic and blood repertoires.

Only four of the eight donors provided a 0.5-1 mL blood sample. No fixed cell number was used; all available blood leukocytes supplied DNA. The TCR originated in a boy under two years old with a congenital heart defect but otherwise immunologically healthy. The rearrangement uses TRBV4-3 and TRBJ1-2; D not certain. Sequencing used blood. The CDR3 protein is CASSQMQRNYGCTF. The CDR3 bases are TGCGCCAGCAGCCAAATGCAGAGAAACTATGGCTGCACCTTC.